The entry below describes one T cell receptor beta chain. The antigen it recognizes is unknown. Base qualities are missing; no much larger clone stands one base away. The donors were roughly 38 Caucasian individuals from Russia, aged roughly 6 to 100 years, who were systemically healthy. Each donor gave 8 to 10 milliliters of peripheral blood, drawn into EDTA-treated Vacutainer tubes. Ficoll-Paque density-gradient centrifugation was used to isolate PBMCs, with at least 6.5 million per sample. Trizol reagent was used to extract total RNA from the PBMCs, yielding at least 6 micrograms per sample. Naive CD45RAhigh/CD27high T cell percentages were measured by flow cytometry on a PBMC aliquot from every donor. Reading from cysteine to phenylalanine, the CDR3 counts 12 amino acids. The entry retains the CDR3 DNA only, 36 bases that are in frame from base 1. Reading the germline V gene (reference sequence) gives CDR1 DFQATT and CDR2 SNEGSKA.

The library was built by means of 5' RACE. This sample was sequenced with an Illumina HiSeq 2500. A second PCR of about 7 to 12 cycles was run with a J-beta primer mix and a sample-barcoded 5' primer. A template-switch 5' adaptor carrying 12 random nucleotides introduced a unique molecular identifier onto each TCR beta cDNA molecule. Each sample yielded at least 3 million CDR3-containing paired-end reads. First-strand cDNA was synthesized from all RNA with the Mint cDNA synthesis kit, primed by a TRBC-specific oligonucleotide. Following uracil-DNA glycosylase treatment, a first 18-cycle PCR with universal primers M1SS and BC2_uni_R was performed on all cDNA. Regarding the original processing steps: Normalization of each sample was performed by random selection of 1 million high-quality reads, each carrying a distinct molecular identifier. Instead of being binned into consensus sequences, reads that shared molecular identifiers were thrown out. MiTCR, set to a Q25 quality threshold and the strictest error-elimination algorithm, was used for CDR3 identification, clonotype clustering and error correction. A nonparametric unseen species model with Euler transformation was used to estimate a lower bound on total TCR beta diversity. Through fastp at Q25 and MiXCR, TCRdb rebuilt clones from the public reads, retaining in-frame beta chains. Rows are unified per CDR3 protein, each entry keeping the most common DNA and genes. The V and J calls come from TCRdb's annotation, not from the publication. The sample contains hundreds of thousands of distinct CDR3 sequences, approximately 21% of them found a single time. The ten largest clones represent 3.5% to 4% of the sample.

The source of the sample is a study of blood T cells in healthy people across ages (dated by TCRdb to between 2015 and 2017). Some background on the complete study: In model experiments, roughly one uniquely barcoded TCR beta cDNA molecule per two T cells was captured by template switching. The study measured age-related changes in TCR beta repertoire diversity using deep sequencing normalized with unique cDNA molecular identifiers. Donors were grouped into four age groups: young (average approximately 15 years), middle-aged (roughly 40), aged (about 59) and long-lived (about 89). To avoid experimental bias, donors of different ages were distributed randomly across sequencing lanes. The study analyzed two additional independent replicas of 1 million unique cDNA reads from the same blood draw for two donors, one aged 18 to 29 and one aged 80 or older. Summary of the overall study and its limitations: Estimates of total diversity based on one million sequenced T cells were regarded as lower bounds and as underestimates. The percentage of naive T cells measured by flow cytometry correlated strongly with observed TCR beta diversity. Conclusive comparison of naive and antigen-experienced compartments was prevented by the profiling of bulk unsorted PBMCs. Because donor CMV infection status was unknown, age-related changes in expanded clonotypes were potentially confounded. The long-lived group showed more naive CD4+ T cells, fewer expanded clones and increased TCR diversity than the aged group, suggesting age selection. As age increased, observed TCR beta diversity per million T cells dropped in a roughly linear way, and a significant reduction was already evident by age 40.

The chain links TRBV20-1 with TRBJ2-5; a tentative D call is TRBD2 (5 bases match). The J call is doubtful: the DNA matches TRBJ2-7 better. Sequenced material: blood. This receptor was obtained from a man in his 70s in good health. The DNA sequence is given as TGCAGTGCTGGACGGGATGCCTACGAGCAGTACTTC. Translated, it gives CSAGRDAYEQYF.